The 5 T cell receptor beta chains reported below all come from one sample, sequenced in a study of cytomegalovirus exposure and HLA in healthy donors. The PCR employed 60 Vbeta primers together with 13 Jbeta primers. Sequencing was performed with immunoSEQ multiplex PCR; in TCRdb, only in-frame clones are kept and a portion is missing. Altogether around 150,000 clones are present, about three quarters being singletons, with the ten largest covering about 10%. Sequencing used PBMCs. The receptor set was obtained from a man younger than 40 in good health and CMV-seropositive.

The rearrangement links TRBV19 to TRBJ1-2; D is possibly TRBD1 (6 bases). The germline V gene encodes CDR1 LNHDA and CDR2 SQIVND (reference sequence). The CDR3 covers 12 residues. The ends were cut back, 6 bases at V and 13 bases at J, with 18 bases in the middle. The CDR3 region has the DNA TGTGCCAGTAGAATGGGGGGGGCGCAGCCCACCTTC. It specifies CASRMGGAQPTF.

This sequence joins TRBV19 and TRBJ2-3; 10 nucleotides line up with TRBD2. Germline V gene data show CDR1 as LNHDA and CDR2 as SQIVND (reference sequence). The CDR3 runs 16 residues. V lost 5 bases, J lost 4 bases, and 9 bases stayed unmatched. The CDR3 protein is CASSLHAAGGSDTQYF. DNA of the CDR3: TGTGCCAGTAGTCTTCACGCAGCGGGAGGGTCAGATACGCAGTATTTT.

The genes are TRBV4-2 and TRBJ2-2; 11 bases align to TRBD2. The ends lost 0 bases at V and 5 bases at J; junction bases unmatched: 2. In germline, CDR1 is LGHNA, CDR2 YNFKEQ. The CDR3 has 16 residues. The CDR3 DNA sequence: TGTGCCAGCAGCCAAGATCTAGCGGGAGGTACCGGGGAGCTGTTTTTT. Translating it yields CASSQDLAGGTGELFF.

Only a few counts were recorded for this clone. V and J are TRBV23-1 and TRBJ2-7; TRBD1 matches at 10 bases. TRBV23-1 is an ORF, and what it does is uncertain. The CDR3 is 17 residues long. V lost 3 bases and J lost 2; bases outside the gene matches: 10. As DNA, the CDR3 is TGCGCCAGCAGTCAGCGCTGGACCGGGACAGGGGCCTACGAGCAGTACTTC. The encoded protein is CASSQRWTGTGAYEQYF.

The chain carries TRBV2 and TRBJ1-1; D not certain. This CDR3 spans 15 amino acids. With 1 base removed from V and 1 base from J, the gap between germline ends came to 10 bases. The germline gives CDR1 SNHLY, CDR2 FYNNEI. CDR3 DNA sequence: TGTGCCAGCAGTGAAGGAATAGTAGCGAACACTGAAGCTTTCTTT. Its protein is CASSEGIVANTEAFF.